This T cell receptor (beta chain) was profiled in a study of T cell responses to AZD1222 COVID-19 vaccine. Only in-frame clones appear in the TCRdb table, and some are missing; sequencing was by immunoSEQ multiplex PCR. This table holds some 150,000 clones, 90% to 95% found once. The CDR3 totals 15 residues. Per germline, CDR1 SGHTA and CDR2 FQGNSA. The V segment lost 5 bases and the J segment 4 bases; nucleotides outside the gene matches: 8. This clonotype originated in an adult who received the AZD1222 COVID-19 vaccine. The chain is built from TRBV7-2 and TRBJ1-5, with TRBD1 matching over 7 bases. This sample comprised peripheral blood, obtained 28 days after the second AZD1222 dose. The CDR3 spells CASSTRDSINQPQHF. CDR3 nucleotides: TGTGCCAGCAGCACCCGGGACAGCATAAATCAGCCCCAGCATTTT.